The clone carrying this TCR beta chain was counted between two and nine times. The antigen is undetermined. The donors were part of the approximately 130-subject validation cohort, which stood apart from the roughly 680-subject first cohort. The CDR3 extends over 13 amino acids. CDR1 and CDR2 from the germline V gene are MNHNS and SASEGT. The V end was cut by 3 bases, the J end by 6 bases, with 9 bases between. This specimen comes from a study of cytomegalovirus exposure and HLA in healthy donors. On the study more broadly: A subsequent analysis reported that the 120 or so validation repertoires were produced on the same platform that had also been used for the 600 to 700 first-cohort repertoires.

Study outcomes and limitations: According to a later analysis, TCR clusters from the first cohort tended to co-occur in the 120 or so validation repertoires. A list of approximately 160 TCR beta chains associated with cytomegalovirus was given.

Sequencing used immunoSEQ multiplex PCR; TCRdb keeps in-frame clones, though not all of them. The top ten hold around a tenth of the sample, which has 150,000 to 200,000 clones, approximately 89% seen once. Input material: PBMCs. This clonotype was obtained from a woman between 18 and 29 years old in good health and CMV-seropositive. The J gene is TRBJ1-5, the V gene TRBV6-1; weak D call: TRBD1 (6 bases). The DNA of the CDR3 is TGTGCCAGCAGTGAGGTGGGGGCTCAGCCCCAGCATTTT. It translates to CASSEVGAQPQHF.